This TCR beta chain was sequenced for a study of T-cell reconstitution after alpha-beta-depleted transplantation in children. Study findings and constraints: Several hundred expanded graft clones reportedly gave rise to the alpha-beta T cells present about two months after transplant.

The V end was cut by 5 bases, the J end by 0 bases, with 16 bases between. Germline CDR1 SGHVS, CDR2 FQNEAQ. CDR3 size: 16 residues. A library of TCRbeta sequences, prepared with unique molecular identifiers, was generated. TCRdb redid the calling of the PCR reads with MiXCR, one entry per CDR3 protein. This sample has around 440,000 distinct CDR3 sequences, with about 10% found just once. This clonotype occurred many times. The target antigen is unknown. The chain joins TRBV7-8 to TRBJ1-1; D may be TRBD1 (5 bases). This specimen consisted of PBMCs, obtained before TCRalphabeta/CD19-depleted stem cell transplant. This clonotype was sampled from a child aged 2 to 10 with inherited bone marrow failure, due to receive a stem cell transplant. The CDR3 loop is CASSLKGRKMNTEAFF. CDR3 sequence (DNA): TGTGCCAGCAGCCTAAAGGGACGGAAAATGAACACTGAAGCTTTCTTT.